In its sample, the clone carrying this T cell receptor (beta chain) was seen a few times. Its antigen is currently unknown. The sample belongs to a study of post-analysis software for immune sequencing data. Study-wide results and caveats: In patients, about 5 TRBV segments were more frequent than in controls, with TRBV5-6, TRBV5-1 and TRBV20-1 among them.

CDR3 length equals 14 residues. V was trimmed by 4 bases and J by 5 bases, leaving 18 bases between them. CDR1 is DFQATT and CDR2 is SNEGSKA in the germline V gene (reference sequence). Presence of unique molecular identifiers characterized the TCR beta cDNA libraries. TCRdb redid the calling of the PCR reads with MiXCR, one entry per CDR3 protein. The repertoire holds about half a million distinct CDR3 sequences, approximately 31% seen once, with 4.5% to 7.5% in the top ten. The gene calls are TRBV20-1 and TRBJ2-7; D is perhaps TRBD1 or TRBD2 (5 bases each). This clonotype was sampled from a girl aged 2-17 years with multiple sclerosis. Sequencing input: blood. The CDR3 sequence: CSAIRGANSHEQYF. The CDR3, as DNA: TGCAGTGCTATTCGGGGCGCCAACAGCCACGAGCAGTACTTC.